This T cell receptor (beta chain) was sequenced in a study of CD8 T cells in Susac syndrome. An input of about 0.45 to 1 ug of RNA was subjected to reverse transcription using random hexamers. TCRdb passed the immunoSEQ multiplex PCR reads through MiXCR, listing each CDR3 protein once. The table has around 130,000 distinct CDR3 sequences, roughly 96% seen once. V lost 3 bases and J lost 6, with 12 bases in between. Germline values: CDR1 SQVTM, CDR2 ANQGSEA. The CDR3 loop spans 13 amino acids. The receptor was isolated from a human donor in good health. The chain links TRBV29-1 to TRBJ1-5; the D gene is possibly TRBD1 (5 bases). The material sequenced was CD4+ T cells from PBMCs. Here the CDR3 DNA reads TGCAGCGTTGAGGTCAGGGTAGGTCAGCCCCAGCATTTT. This encodes CSVEVRVGQPQHF.